The 31 T cell receptor beta chains below all came from one sample that was sequenced in a study of tumor-infiltrating lymphocytes in localized non-small cell lung cancer. Sequencing was performed with immunoSEQ multiplex PCR; in TCRdb, only in-frame clones are kept and a portion is missing. Among 12,000 or so clones listed, about 83% were seen once. Sequencing input: lung tumor tissue. These receptor sequences come from a human donor with non-small cell lung cancer.

This chain connects TRBV10-3 to TRBJ2-7; 9 bases agree with TRBD2. CDR1 is ENHRY and CDR2 is SYGVKD in the germline V gene. The CDR3 consists of 13 residues. Losses at the gene ends were 8 bases for V and 6 bases for J; bases not matched to a gene: 8. CDR3 DNA sequence: TGTGCCATCGGGCTAGCGGGGAGGTCCGAGCAGTACTTC. Its protein product is CAIGLAGRSEQYF.

The CDR3 here is CASSQDEGRGWESYEQYF. CDR3 coding DNA: TGTGCCAGCAGCCAAGATGAGGGCAGGGGTTGGGAATCCTACGAGCAGTACTTC. This chain joins TRBV4-2 and TRBJ2-7, with a possible D match to TRBD1 (6 bases). The V gene lost 0 bases and the J gene lost 1 base, with 19 bases spanning the gap. CDR1 LGHNA and CDR2 YNFKEQ come from the germline V gene. This CDR3 is 18 amino acids long.

J is TRBJ1-2 and V is TRBV28, with a possible D match to TRBD1 (5 bases). Looked up from germline, CDR1 is MDHEN and CDR2 is SYDVKM. This CDR3 contains 14 residues. Trimming removed 6 bases from V and 4 bases from J, with 15 bases in between. The CDR3 coding sequence is TGTGCCAGCAGGAAAGGGGTTTTGGGCTATGGCTACACCTTC. Amino acids: CASRKGVLGYGYTF.

V is TRBV28 and J is TRBJ2-1, with D perhaps TRBD1 or TRBD2 (5 bases each). The V end was cut by 2 bases, the J end by 9 bases, with 17 bases between. Germline V gene data show CDR1 as MDHEN and CDR2 as SYDVKM. The CDR3 spans 15 residues. The CDR3 loop is CASSLTRDIGAEQFF. The CDR3 DNA reads as TGTGCCAGCAGTTTAACTCGAGATATCGGGGCTGAGCAGTTCTTC.

The chain joins TRBV7-2 to TRBJ2-2, with a tentative D call TRBD2 (5 bases). Deletions cut 2 bases from V and 3 bases from J, with 10 bases between. The germline V gene encodes CDR1 SGHTA and CDR2 FQGNSA. CDR3 length: 15 amino acids. The CDR3 sequence is CASSLSLADTGELFF. CDR3 nucleotides: TGTGCCAGCAGCTTAAGTCTAGCAGACACCGGGGAGCTGTTTTTT.

J is TRBJ1-5 and V is TRBV5-1, with TRBD1 matching 11 bases. CDR3 length: 15 residues. Germline CDR1 and CDR2: SGHRS and YFSETQ. The trim removed 4 bases at V and 2 bases at J, leaving 2 bases unmatched. The DNA of the CDR3 is TGCGCCAGCAGCACGGGACAGGGGGGCAATCAGCCCCAGCATTTT. As protein: CASSTGQGGNQPQHF.

V usage is TRBV7-2 and J usage is TRBJ2-7; no firm D call. V lost 5 bases, J lost 2 bases, and 13 bases lay in between. The CDR3 extends over 14 amino acids. Germline CDR1 is SGHTA and CDR2 is FQGNSA. The CDR3 spells CASSPSPPAYEQYF. CDR3 in DNA: TGTGCCAGCAGCCCCTCACCGCCAGCCTACGAGCAGTACTTC.

The chain carries TRBV7-2 and TRBJ2-1; 14 positions match TRBD2. Unmatched junction bases numbered 6, after V lost 5 bases and J lost 12 bases. The CDR3 sequence is 14 residues long. Germline lookup yields CDR1 SGHTA and CDR2 FQGNSA. In DNA, the CDR3 is TGTGCCAGCAGCCCAGGACTAGCGGGGGGCCCGCAGTTCTTC. As protein: CASSPGLAGGPQFF.

This clone occurred once. Other nucleotide sequences in the sample specify the same CDR3. The chain employs TRBV4-1 and TRBJ1-6, with TRBD1 as a possible D gene (6 bases). The V end lost 3 bases, the J end lost 7 bases, and 16 bases lay between the germline ends. Germline CDR1 and CDR2: MGHRA and YSYEKL. The CDR3 covers 16 residues. CDR3 region: CASSQAGGVDNSPLHF. The CDR3, as DNA: TGCGCCAGCAGCCAGGCGGGGGGCGTCGACAATTCACCCCTCCACTTT.

The chain has TRBV2 and TRBJ1-2; weak D call: TRBD1 (5 bases). V lost 8 bases to trimming and J lost 5 bases, with 21 bases between them. Looked up from germline, CDR1 is SNHLY and CDR2 is FYNNEI. CDR3 length: 15 residues. CDR3 sequence reads: CASLMGLARHYGYTF. The CDR3 nucleotides read TGTGCCAGCTTGATGGGGCTAGCCCGGCATTATGGCTACACCTTC.

V is TRBV19 and J is TRBJ1-2, with 9 bases matching TRBD1. The CDR3 sequence is 14 residues long. Losses at the gene ends were 5 bases for V and 8 bases for J; bases not matched to a gene: 9. Looked up from germline, CDR1 is LNHDA and CDR2 is SQIVND (reference sequence). In DNA form, the CDR3 reads TGTGCCAGTAGTGTCATCGGGACAGGGAGAGGCTACACCTTC. Residues: CASSVIGTGRGYTF.

This clone was detected only a few times. The gene calls are TRBV9 and TRBJ2-3, with 7 bases aligning to TRBD2. Trimming took 3 bases from V and 4 from J; bases not matched to a gene: 8. Germline CDR1 reads SGDLS; CDR2 reads YYNGEE. The CDR3 totals 15 residues. The CDR3 DNA reads TGTGCCAGCAGCGCCGGGGGAGGGCCCCCAGATACGCAGTATTTT. Its translation is CASSAGGGPPDTQYF.

The table lists this clone with a count of one. The gene calls are TRBV27 and TRBJ1-1; D is uncertain. Germline loops: CDR1 MNHEY, CDR2 SMNVEV (reference sequence). This CDR3 spans 14 amino acids. V was clipped by 2 bases and J by 1 base, with 8 bases between them. Here the CDR3 reads CASSLQGRNTEAFF. For the CDR3, the DNA is TGTGCCAGCAGTTTACAAGGACGGAACACTGAAGCTTTCTTT.

The chain has TRBV10-3 and TRBJ2-2; D assignment may be TRBD1 or TRBD2 (5 bases each). The CDR3 totals 16 residues. Germline CDR1 reads ENHRY; CDR2 reads SYGVKD. Trimming pared 2 bases from V and 1 base from J, leaving 11 bases between. The CDR3 region is CAISEAGTGNTGELFF. CDR3 coding DNA: TGTGCCATCAGTGAGGCAGGGACGGGGAACACCGGGGAGCTGTTTTTT.

Only one count was recorded for this clone. The genes are TRBV7-2 and TRBJ1-1, with 8 positions matching TRBD1. The CDR3 has 16 residues. With 5 bases clipped from V and 6 bases from J, the junction kept 14 bases outside the gene matches. The germline gives CDR1 SGHTA, CDR2 FQGNSA. CDR3: CASSTRTGILAAEAFF. CDR3 DNA: TGTGCCAGCAGCACCCGGACAGGGATACTAGCGGCTGAAGCTTTCTTT. The full variable domain, its missing parts supplied by reference TRBV7-2 and TRBJ1-1, is GAGVSQSPSNKVTEKGKDVELRCDPISGHTALYWYRQSLGQGLEFLIYFQGNSAPDKSGLPSDRFSAERTGGSVSTLTIQRTQQEDSAVYLCASSTRTGILAAEAFFGQGTRLTVV.

The chain couples TRBV19 to TRBJ2-5; 9 bases align to TRBD2. Germline V gene data show CDR1 as LNHDA and CDR2 as SQIVND (reference sequence). The CDR3 covers 15 residues. V was clipped by 0 bases and J by 5 bases; unmatched bases: 4. The CDR3: CASSIDLAGHETQYF. CDR3 coding DNA: TGTGCCAGTAGTATAGATCTAGCGGGACACGAGACCCAGTACTTC.

The chain employs TRBV5-1 and TRBJ2-7, with 7 bases lining up with TRBD2. This CDR3 contains 15 residues. The ends lost 4 bases at V and 0 bases at J; junction bases unmatched: 7. Germline loops: CDR1 SGHRS, CDR2 YFSETQ. The CDR3 loop is CASSPGSGRSYEQYF. CDR3 nucleotides: TGCGCCAGCAGCCCGGGTAGCGGGCGCTCCTACGAGCAGTACTTC.

The V and J genes are TRBV4-1 and TRBJ1-5; D is unclear. V lost 4 bases and J lost 4, with 8 bases in between. Germline assignment: CDR1 MGHRA and CDR2 YSYEKL. The CDR3 has 13 residues. The CDR3 reads CASSLGVNQPQHF. In DNA, the CDR3 is TGCGCCAGCAGCCTTGGGGTGAATCAGCCCCAGCATTTT.

The chain carries TRBV10-3 and TRBJ2-2; 13 bases map to TRBD2. The CDR3 sequence is 19 residues long. Germline loops: CDR1 ENHRY, CDR2 SYGVKD. The V segment lost 1 base and the J segment 2 bases; nucleotides outside the gene matches: 7. The CDR3 bases are TGTGCCATCAGTGAGTTAGGGACTAGCGGGACCAGAAACACCGGGGAGCTGTTTTTT. Residues: CAISELGTSGTRNTGELFF.

The chain links TRBV11-3 to TRBJ2-7; perhaps TRBD1 as D (6 bases). This CDR3 comprises 14 residues. Trimming left V 1 base short and J 3 bases short, with 10 bases between. The germline gives CDR1 SGHNT, CDR2 YENEEA. DNA of the CDR3: TGTGCCAGCAGCTTAGGTACAGGGAACTACGAGCAGTACTTC. It codes for CASSLGTGNYEQYF.

In this sample, this clone turned up a few times. This chain links TRBV7-3 with TRBJ1-6, with D perhaps matching TRBD1 (5 bases). CDR3 length: 17 amino acids. In germline, CDR1 is SGHTA, CDR2 FQGTGA. The V and J ends lost 5 bases and 6 bases respectively, with 20 bases between them. This chain's CDR3 is CASSQAGTGPTNSPLHF. The CDR3, as DNA: TGTGCCAGCAGCCAGGCCGGCACGGGGCCCACTAATTCACCCCTCCACTTT.

The chain joins TRBV27 to TRBJ1-4; D may be TRBD1 (5 bases). Germline CDR1 reads MNHEY; CDR2 reads SMNVEV (reference sequence). Trimming took 3 bases from V and 8 from J, leaving 13 bases between them. This CDR3 spans 14 amino acids. The CDR3, as DNA: TGTGCCAGCAGTTTGGAGGGGCGGGGGGAAAAACTGTTTTTT. Translation gives CASSLEGRGEKLFF.

The rearrangement links TRBV6-4 to TRBJ1-2; the D is unclear. Germline-derived CDR1 and CDR2 are MRHNA and SNTAGT. CDR3 size: 14 residues. The V gene lost 0 bases and the J gene lost 4 bases, with 9 bases spanning the gap. CDR3 in amino acids: CASSDSVGGYGYTF. DNA of the CDR3: TGTGCCAGCAGTGACTCTGTTGGTGGCTATGGCTACACCTTC.

The chain employs TRBV15 and TRBJ2-7, with 9 bases aligning to TRBD1. The length of the CDR3 is 15 residues. Germline loops: CDR1 LNHNV, CDR2 YYDKDF (reference sequence). V dropped 0 bases and J dropped 5; count of bases not matched to a gene: 5. CDR3 sequence: CATSRDEQGANEQYF. The CDR3 DNA is TGTGCCACCAGCAGAGATGAACAGGGGGCTAACGAGCAGTACTTC.

V and J are TRBV7-9 and TRBJ1-2, with 7 bases identical to TRBD1. The V gene end was trimmed by 0 bases and the J gene end by 6 bases; junction bases not matched to a gene: 7. This CDR3 spans 15 amino acids. Per the germline V gene, CDR1 is SEHNR and CDR2 is FQNEAQ (reference sequence). Written as DNA, the CDR3 is TGTGCCAGCAGCTTAGCAGGGGGCGGTACAGATGGCTACACCTTC. Its protein is CASSLAGGGTDGYTF.

This rearrangement joins TRBV4-1 to TRBJ2-7; 7 nucleotides match TRBD1. The V gene end was trimmed by 4 bases and the J gene end by 5 bases; junction bases not matched to a gene: 8. The V gene's germline CDR1 is MGHRA and CDR2 YSYEKL. The CDR3 covers 14 residues. The CDR3 protein is CASSPRQGQDEQYF. In DNA form, the CDR3 reads TGCGCCAGCAGCCCTCGACAGGGTCAGGACGAGCAGTACTTC.

In regard to this clone: Sequence at one end of the junction differs from germline and may be a read error. The V gene is TRBV15, the J gene TRBJ2-7; D tentatively fits TRBD1 or TRBD2 (5 bases each). This CDR3 region has 12 residues. Germline V gene sequence: CDR1 LNHNV, CDR2 YYDKDF (reference sequence). CDR3: CATSLSGDPHTF. The CDR3 bases are TGTGCCACCAGCTTGAGTGGGGACCCCCATACCTTC. Based on the CDR3 plus reference TRBV15 and TRBJ2-7, the full variable domain is DAMVIQNPRYQVTQFGKPVTLSCSQTLNHNVMYWYQQKSSQAPKLLFHYYDKDFNNEADTPDNFQSRRPNTSFCFLDIRSPGLGDTAMYLCATSLSGDPHTFGPGTRLTVT.

The chain is built from TRBV13 and TRBJ2-7; D gene unclear. The germline gives CDR1 PRHDT, CDR2 FYEKMQ (reference sequence). This CDR3 contains 15 residues. V was shortened by 0 bases and J by 0 bases, with 9 bases between the two germline ends. The CDR3 is CASSLGLRSSYEQYF. The CDR3 DNA sequence: TGTGCCAGCAGCTTAGGGTTGAGGAGCTCCTACGAGCAGTACTTC. The whole variable domain, remainder taken from reference TRBV13 and TRBJ2-7, is AAGVIQSPRHLIKEKRETATLKCYPIPRHDTVYWYQQGPGQDPQFLISFYEKMQSDKGSIPDRFSAQQFSDYHSELNMSSLELGDSALYFCASSLGLRSSYEQYFGPGTRLTVT.

The V gene is TRBV5-3, the J gene TRBJ2-7; D ambiguous. TRBV5-3 is identified as an open reading frame with a role that is uncertain. The CDR3 spans 13 residues. The V end was cut by 0 bases, the J end by 0 bases, with 4 bases between. This chain's CDR3 is CARSLVGSYEQYF. Written as DNA, the CDR3 is TGTGCCAGAAGCTTGGTAGGCTCCTACGAGCAGTACTTC.

The gene calls are TRBV2 and TRBJ1-1, with D possibly TRBD1 on 6 matching bases. Germline V lookup: CDR1 SNHLY, CDR2 FYNNEI. CDR3 size: 15 residues. The V gene lost 4 bases and the J gene lost 1 base, with 13 bases spanning the gap. For the CDR3, the DNA is TGTGCCAGCAGTGGTGCCAAGGGGGGGAACACTGAAGCTTTCTTT. Protein product: CASSGAKGGNTEAFF.

This chain joins TRBV7-8 and TRBJ2-7, with 9 positions matching TRBD2. The CDR3 sequence is 15 residues long. The germline V gene has CDR1 SGHVS and CDR2 FQNEAQ. J lost 0 bases, V lost 4 bases, and 4 bases had no gene match. The DNA for the CDR3 is TGTGCCAGCAGCTCAGCGGGAGGCCCCTCCTACGAGCAGTACTTC. Encoded protein: CASSSAGGPSYEQYF.